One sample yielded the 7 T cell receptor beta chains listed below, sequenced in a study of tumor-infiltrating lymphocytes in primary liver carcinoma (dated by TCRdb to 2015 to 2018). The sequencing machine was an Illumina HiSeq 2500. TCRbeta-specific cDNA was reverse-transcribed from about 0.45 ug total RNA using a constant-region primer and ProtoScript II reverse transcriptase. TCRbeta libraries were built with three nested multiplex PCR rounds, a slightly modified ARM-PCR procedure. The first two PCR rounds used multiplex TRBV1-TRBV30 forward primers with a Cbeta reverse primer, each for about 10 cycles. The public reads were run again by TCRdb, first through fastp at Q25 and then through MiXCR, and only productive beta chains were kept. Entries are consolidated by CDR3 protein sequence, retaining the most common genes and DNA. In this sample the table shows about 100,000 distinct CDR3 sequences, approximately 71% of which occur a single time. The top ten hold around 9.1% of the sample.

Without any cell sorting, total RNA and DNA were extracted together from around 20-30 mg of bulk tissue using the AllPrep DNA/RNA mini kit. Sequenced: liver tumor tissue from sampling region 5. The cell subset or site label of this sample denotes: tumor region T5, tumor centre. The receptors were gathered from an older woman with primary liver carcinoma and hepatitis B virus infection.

This CDR3 reads CASSLVEGTRNTGELFF. The CDR3 bases are TGTGCCAGCAGCTTAGTGGAGGGAACGAGGAACACCGGGGAGCTGTTTTTT. V gene TRBV11-2 combines with J gene TRBJ2-2, with D possibly matching TRBD2 (6 bases). The CDR3 totals 17 residues. From germline, CDR1 is SGHAT and CDR2 FQNNGV. Trimming took off 1 base at V and 1 base at J, with 13 bases between the two ends.

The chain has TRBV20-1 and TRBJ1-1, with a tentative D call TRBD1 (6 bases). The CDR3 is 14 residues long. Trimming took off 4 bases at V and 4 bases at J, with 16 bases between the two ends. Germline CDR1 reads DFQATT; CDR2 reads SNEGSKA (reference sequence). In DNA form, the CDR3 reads TGCAGTGCTATACCAGGGGAAGGGGGCACTGAAGCTTTCTTT. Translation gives CSAIPGEGGTEAFF.

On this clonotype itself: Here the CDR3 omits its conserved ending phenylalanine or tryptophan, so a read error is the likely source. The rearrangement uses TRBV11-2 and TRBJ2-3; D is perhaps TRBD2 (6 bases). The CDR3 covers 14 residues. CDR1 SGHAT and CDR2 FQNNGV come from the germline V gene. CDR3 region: CANSLGLPADTQYP. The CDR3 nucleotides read TGTGCCAACAGCCTGGGACTGCCCGCAGATACGCAGTATCCT.

The chain's CDR3 is CASSPRQHGHLRFWGYEAFF. The CDR3 DNA is TGTGCCAGCAGCCCACGTCAGCACGGACACCTTCGCTTTTGGGGATATGAAGCTTTCTTT. The rearrangement uses TRBV11-2 and TRBJ1-1, with D tentatively TRBD1 (5 bases). V lost 5 bases to trimming and J lost 7 bases, with 35 bases between them. This CDR3 comprises 20 residues. Germline-derived CDR1 and CDR2 are SGHAT and FQNNGV.

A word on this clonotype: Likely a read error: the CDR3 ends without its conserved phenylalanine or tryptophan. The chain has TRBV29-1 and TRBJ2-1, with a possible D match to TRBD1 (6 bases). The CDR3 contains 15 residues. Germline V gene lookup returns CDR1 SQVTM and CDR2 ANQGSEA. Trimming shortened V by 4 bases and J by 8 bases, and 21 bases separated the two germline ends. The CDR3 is CSVANRARVGHEQFS. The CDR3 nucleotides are TGCAGCGTTGCCAACAGGGCACGGGTCGGGCATGAGCAGTTCTCC.

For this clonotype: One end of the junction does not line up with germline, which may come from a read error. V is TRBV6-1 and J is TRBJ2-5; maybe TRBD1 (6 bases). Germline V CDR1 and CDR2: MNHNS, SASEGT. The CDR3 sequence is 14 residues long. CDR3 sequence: CASSLTTGPETPYF. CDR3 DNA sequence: TGTGCCAGTAGTTTAACAACAGGGCCAGAGACCCCGTACTTC.

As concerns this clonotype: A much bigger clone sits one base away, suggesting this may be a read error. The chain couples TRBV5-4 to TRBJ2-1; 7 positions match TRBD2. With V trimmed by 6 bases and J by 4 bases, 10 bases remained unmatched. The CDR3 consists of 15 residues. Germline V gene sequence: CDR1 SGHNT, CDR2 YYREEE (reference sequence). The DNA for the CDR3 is TGTGCCAGCAACTCCGAGCTAGCGGAGTACAATGAGCAGTTCTTC. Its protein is CASNSELAEYNEQFF.